This T cell receptor (beta chain) was sequenced for a study of human T cells and chemical hapten exposure. Study summary: The use of 2% DPC on around 2 cm by around 2 cm of upper inner arm skin constituted sensitization. Whole-study findings and limits: Sensitizing with DPC caused no change in TCRs above 1 in 1000 frequency.

Time point here: pre-sensitization, week 0. The treatment: therapeutic diphenylcyclopropenone sensitization with weekly scalp DPC. Alopecia patients, 18 to 70 years old and DPC-suitable, served as donors. Individual cDNA molecules received unique molecular identifiers in the library. TCRdb independently ran MiXCR on the RACE reads; one entry per CDR3 protein. Altogether about 180,000 distinct CDR3 sequences are present, around 30% being singletons, with the ten largest covering less than 3.5%. V lost 5 bases to trimming and J lost 5 bases, with 16 bases between them. The CDR3 contains 14 residues. Germline assignment: CDR1 MDHEN and CDR2 SYDVKM. This clonotype was seen a few times. The antigen is not known.

The genes are TRBV28 and TRBJ2-7, with a possible D match to TRBD1 (6 bases). Sequenced here: whole blood, sampled in connection with sensitization to the hapten diphenylcyclopropenone (DPC). This TCR derives from a woman between 25 and 40 years old with alopecia areata. Some clones in this sample may be carry-over from other donors' samples. CDR3 in DNA: TGTGCCAGCAGTGCTCAACAGGGTCTGGACGAGCAGTACTTC. This encodes CASSAQQGLDEQYF.